This passage covers 24 T cell receptor beta chains from one sample sequenced in a study of cytomegalovirus exposure and HLA in healthy donors. The PCR used 60 Vbeta and 13 Jbeta primers. The assay was immunoSEQ multiplex PCR, and TCRdb's table has in-frame clones only and misses some. Of approximately 110,000 clones in the sample, roughly 82% were seen once. Sequenced material: PBMCs. The receptor source for this set is a woman aged 40 to 50 in good health and CMV-seropositive.

V is TRBV4-1 and J is TRBJ1-4, with a tentative D call TRBD1 (6 bases). The germline V gene has CDR1 MGHRA and CDR2 YSYEKL. The CDR3 is made up of 17 amino acids. V was trimmed by 3 bases and J by 0 bases, leaving 14 bases between them. CDR3 in amino acids: CASSQKTGPPTNEKLFF. For the CDR3, the DNA is TGCGCCAGCAGCCAGAAGACAGGACCGCCAACTAATGAAAAACTGTTTTTT.

The rearrangement joins TRBV7-9 to TRBJ2-2, with D possibly being TRBD2 (5 bases). The CDR3 length is 15 residues. V was shortened by 5 bases and J by 0 bases, with 10 bases between the two germline ends. Germline lookup yields CDR1 SEHNR and CDR2 FQNEAQ (reference sequence). The CDR3 region is CASSPTSSNTGELFF. As DNA, the CDR3 is TGTGCCAGCAGCCCCACTAGTTCGAACACCGGGGAGCTGTTTTTT.

The V and J genes are TRBV2 and TRBJ1-1; 7 bases are a match to TRBD1. The V and J ends lost 0 bases and 1 base, in that order; junction bases with no gene match: 5. This CDR3 has 16 amino acids. Germline CDR1 is SNHLY and CDR2 is FYNNEI. This chain's CDR3 is CASSEALQGENTEAFF. The CDR3 coding sequence is TGTGCCAGCAGTGAAGCGCTTCAGGGGGAGAACACTGAAGCTTTCTTT.

The V and J genes are TRBV4-1 and TRBJ2-3; TRBD2 aligns across 8 bases. The germline V gene encodes CDR1 MGHRA and CDR2 YSYEKL. This CDR3 spans 16 amino acids. Trimming cost V 0 bases and J 2 bases; bases outside gene matches: 4. In DNA, the CDR3 is TGCGCCAGCAGCCAAGATCCTGGACTAGCCACAGATACGCAGTATTTT. As protein: CASSQDPGLATDTQYF.

The chain has TRBV28 and TRBJ1-5, with D possibly TRBD1 on 6 matching bases. Germline V gives CDR1 MDHEN, CDR2 SYDVKM. The CDR3 is 15 amino acids. V lost 5 bases and J lost 2, with 13 bases in between. CDR3 sequence (DNA): TGTGCCAGCAGTCTCAGGGGATTCGGCAATCAGCCCCAGCATTTT. As protein: CASSLRGFGNQPQHF.

The gene calls are TRBV5-5 and TRBJ2-2; 10 bases agree with TRBD1. Germline V CDR1 and CDR2: SGHKS, YYEKEE (reference sequence). The CDR3 totals 15 residues. Germline trimming cut 2 bases from V and 6 bases from J; bases unmatched to any gene: 4. DNA for the CDR3: TGTGCCAGCAGCTTTGACAGGGGGCAGGCCGGGGAGCTGTTTTTT. Translated, it gives CASSFDRGQAGELFF.

V usage is TRBV11-2 and J usage is TRBJ1-3, with D unclear. The germline V gene encodes CDR1 SGHAT and CDR2 FQNNGV. This CDR3 comprises 14 residues. V was trimmed by 2 bases and J by 8 bases, leaving 13 bases between them. CDR3 coding DNA: TGTGCCAGCAGCTTACACGGAGAGGTATACACCATATATTTT. Amino acid sequence: CASSLHGEVYTIYF.

This chain joins TRBV5-4 and TRBJ1-2; D call uncertain. The germline V gene has CDR1 SGHNT and CDR2 YYREEE (reference sequence). Trimming pared 2 bases from V and 2 bases from J, leaving 7 bases between. The CDR3 sequence is 13 residues long. The CDR3 DNA reads as TGTGCCAGCAGCTTTCAACAGAACTATGGCTACACCTTC. It codes for CASSFQQNYGYTF.

V usage is TRBV5-6 and J usage is TRBJ2-5; 7 nucleotides align to TRBD1. This CDR3 has 17 residues. V shed 0 bases, J shed 2 bases, and the junction held 10 bases outside the gene matches. CDR1 is SGHDT and CDR2 is YYEEEE in the germline V gene. The CDR3, as DNA: TGTGCCAGCAGCTTGGATCGGACAGGTCGATCACAAGAGACCCAGTACTTC. Translating gives CASSLDRTGRSQETQYF.

This clone was found a few times. The chain carries TRBV25-1 and TRBJ1-1; 7 bases line up with TRBD1. CDR1 and CDR2 from the germline V gene are MGHDK and SYGVNS. This CDR3 has 15 amino acids. The V and J ends lost 1 base and 5 bases, in that order; junction bases with no gene match: 7. CDR3 in amino acids: CASSESRGPQTEAFF. As DNA, the CDR3 is TGTGCCAGCAGTGAATCAAGGGGGCCGCAAACTGAAGCTTTCTTT.

The rearrangement uses TRBV7-6 and TRBJ2-1, with 7 nucleotides matching TRBD2. CDR1 and CDR2 (germline): SGHVS, FNYEAQ. The CDR3 runs 15 residues. V was clipped by 1 base and J by 7 bases; unmatched bases: 7. CDR3 residues: CASSLEGLVENEQFF. CDR3 DNA: TGTGCCAGCAGCTTAGAAGGACTAGTAGAAAATGAGCAGTTCTTC.

DNA for the CDR3: TGTGCCAGCAGTTTCTCTGGGACAGGGTTTGCCGAGCAGTACTTC. Protein sequence: CASSFSGTGFAEQYF. V usage is TRBV27 and J usage is TRBJ2-7; 9 bases fit TRBD1. The V and J ends lost 3 bases and 6 bases, in that order; junction bases with no gene match: 9. The CDR3 extends over 15 amino acids. The germline gives CDR1 MNHEY, CDR2 SMNVEV (reference sequence).

V gene TRBV9 combines with J gene TRBJ2-7; 7 nucleotides line up with TRBD2. With 4 bases clipped from V and 5 bases from J, the junction kept 6 bases outside the gene matches. Germline V lookup: CDR1 SGDLS, CDR2 YYNGEE. The CDR3 is 13 amino acids. This CDR3 reads CASSTRTRDEQYF. The CDR3 coding sequence is TGTGCCAGCAGCACTAGGACTAGGGACGAGCAGTACTTC.

The chain couples TRBV5-4 to TRBJ1-6; 9 bases match TRBD1. V lost 3 bases, J lost 10 bases, and 8 bases stayed unmatched. Germline V CDR1 and CDR2: SGHNT, YYREEE (reference sequence). The CDR3 is 15 residues long. The DNA of the CDR3 is TGTGCCAGCAGCTCTCCGGGACAGGGCAGGTCACCCCTCCACTTT. Protein sequence: CASSSPGQGRSPLHF.

This CDR3 reads CASSLGPEYYEQYF. The CDR3 nucleotides read TGCGCCAGCAGCTTGGGGCCGGAGTACTACGAGCAGTACTTC. The chain employs TRBV5-1 and TRBJ2-7, with unresolved D. CDR1 is SGHRS, CDR2 YFSETQ, per germline. V lost 0 bases, J lost 3 bases, and 10 bases lay in between. The CDR3 runs to 14 residues.

The genes are TRBV30 and TRBJ2-3; D unclear. Trimming left V 2 bases short and J 2 bases short, with 8 bases between. Germline CDR1 and CDR2: GTSNPN and SVGIG (reference sequence). This CDR3 is built from 13 residues. The CDR3 here is CAWSSGSTDTQYF. CDR3 in DNA: TGTGCCTGGAGTTCCGGGTCCACAGATACGCAGTATTTT. Drawing the rest from reference TRBV30 and TRBJ2-3, the complete variable domain is SQTIHQWPATLVQPVGSPLSLECTVEGTSNPNLYWYRQAAGRGLQLLFYSVGIGQISSEVPQNLSASRPQDRQFILSSKKLLLSDSGFYLCAWSSGSTDTQYFGPGTRLTVL.

CDR3 sequence: CASSLRGAQTGELFF. As DNA, the CDR3 is TGCGCCAGCAGCCTTCGGGGGGCGCAGACCGGGGAGCTGTTTTTT. The chain combines TRBV4-1 with TRBJ2-2; D might be TRBD2 (7 bases). Germline V CDR1 and CDR2: MGHRA, YSYEKL. The germline V and J ends were trimmed by 4 bases and 5 bases, with 14 bases remaining between them. The CDR3 is 15 residues long.

For this clone: A junction boundary mismatches the germline segment, possibly from a read error. The chain uses TRBV7-9 and TRBJ2-3; TRBD2 aligns across 7 bases. The germline V gene encodes CDR1 SEHNR and CDR2 FQNEAQ (reference sequence). This CDR3 contains 17 residues. The CDR3 is CSSSLGAGRENTDTQYF. CDR3 DNA sequence: TGTTCCAGCAGCTTAGGAGCAGGGCGGGAGAACACAGATACGCAGTATTTT.

The chain joins TRBV7-3 to TRBJ1-1; D gene ambiguous. Germline V lookup: CDR1 SGHTA, CDR2 FQGTGA. The CDR3 has 15 residues. Trimming removed 3 bases at V and 2 bases at J, with 13 bases between. DNA for the CDR3: TGTGCCAGCAGCTTTCGCCCTGCGGATAACACTGAAGCTTTCTTT. Residues: CASSFRPADNTEAFF. Looking up the rest from reference TRBV7-3 and TRBJ1-1 gives the full variable domain: GAGVSQTPSNKVTEKGKYVELRCDPISGHTALYWYRQSLGQGPEFLIYFQGTGAADDSGLPNDRFFAVRPEGSVSTLKIQRTERGDSAVYLCASSFRPADNTEAFFGQGTRLTVV.

The chain has TRBV4-1 and TRBJ1-4; no reliable D call. V lost 4 bases and J 8 bases, leaving 14 bases between the germline ends. The CDR3 loop spans 14 amino acids. Germline CDR1 reads MGHRA; CDR2 reads YSYEKL. The CDR3 region has the DNA TGCGCCAGCAGCCCGGGCCCTAGGGAGGAAAAACTGTTTTTT. The encoded protein is CASSPGPREEKLFF.

The V and J genes are TRBV5-5 and TRBJ1-2; D perhaps matches TRBD1 (6 bases). V lost 4 bases and J lost 3, with 19 bases in between. CDR1 and CDR2 from the germline V gene are SGHKS and YYEKEE (reference sequence). This CDR3 is built from 16 residues. The CDR3 here is CASSPFNRAAYYGYTF. CDR3 nucleotide sequence: TGTGCCAGCAGCCCTTTCAACAGGGCAGCCTACTATGGCTACACCTTC.

The gene calls are TRBV5-6 and TRBJ2-2; TRBD1 might be the D (6 bases). CDR3 size: 16 residues. V lost 1 base, J lost 6 bases, and 16 bases lay in between. Germline V gene sequence: CDR1 SGHDT, CDR2 YYEEEE. The CDR3 DNA follows: TGTGCCAGCAGCTTGTATTCGAACAGGGAGTCCGGGGAGCTGTTTTTT. Translation gives CASSLYSNRESGELFF.

The V call is TRBV7-8, the J call TRBJ2-7, with TRBD2 matching over 9 bases. Germline V gene data show CDR1 as SGHVS and CDR2 as FQNEAQ. Trimming took 0 bases from V and 6 from J; bases not matched to a gene: 12. The CDR3 covers 17 residues. The CDR3 DNA reads as TGTGCCAGCAGCTTAGCTCCCTCCGTAGCGGGAGTATCCGAGCAGTACTTC. It yields the protein CASSLAPSVAGVSEQYF.

The rearrangement links TRBV5-8 to TRBJ1-2; D remains ambiguous. Trimming took 4 bases from V and 0 from J, leaving 7 bases between them. From germline, CDR1 is SGHTS and CDR2 YDEGEE. The CDR3 spans 13 residues. The CDR3 sequence is CASSPGSNYGYTF. The CDR3 region has the DNA TGTGCCAGCAGCCCAGGTTCTAACTATGGCTACACCTTC. The whole variable domain, remainder taken from reference TRBV5-8 and TRBJ1-2, is EAGVTQSPTHLIKTRGQQATLRCSPISGHTSVYWYQQALGLGLQFLLWYDEGEERNRGNFPPRFSGRQFPNYSSELNVNALELEDSALYLCASSPGSNYGYTFGSGTRLTVV.